The present T cell receptor beta chain was sequenced within a study of T cells after posttransplantation cyclophosphamide. TCRdb keeps only in-frame clones here, not all; method: immunoSEQ multiplex PCR. This repertoire holds around 5,700 clones, and none appear only once. Cyclophosphamide on days +3 and +4 followed busulfan-fludarabine conditioning and a marrow graft. This clone has ten or more counts. This CDR3 has 13 residues. Trimming took 2 bases from V and 6 from J; bases not matched to a gene: 2. Germline CDR1 is SEHNR and CDR2 is FQNEAQ (reference sequence). This sample comprised PBMCs, obtained around 50 weeks after allogeneic stem cell transplant with posttransplant cyclophosphamide. The chain has TRBV7-9 and TRBJ1-2; 8 nucleotides match TRBD1. The clonotype originates from a male patient aged 55-69 years who received an allogeneic stem cell transplant from a related donor, was CMV-positive, and had acute GVHD only. The T cells may come from the graft donor. The CDR3 region is CASSLLGQDGYTF. The CDR3, as DNA: TGTGCCAGCAGCTTATTGGGACAGGATGGCTACACCTTC.